This entry describes one T cell receptor (beta chain). Its antigen remains unidentified. The data originate from a study of shared clonotypes between healthy human individuals. Looking at the study overall: Used for every donor were three CD4 naive, three CD4 memory, two CD8 naive and one CD8 memory plate. The study's findings and limits: Naive subsets usually exceeded memory subsets in estimated richness. Represented genetic and exposure-history diversity was restricted by having few donors.

Cells designated naive CD8 were CD45RO-negative and were positively selected for CCR7, with terminally differentiated effector memory CD45RA+ cells excluded. The V end was cut by 10 bases, the J end by 3 bases, with 16 bases between. CDR3 size: 14 residues. Germline V gene sequence: CDR1 SEHNR, CDR2 FQNEAQ (reference sequence). A deep-level run was used for the assay. Sequencing used immunoSEQ multiplex PCR; TCRdb keeps in-frame clones, though not all of them. The repertoire has hundreds of thousands of clones, roughly 95% of them found once; the top ten carry about 0.11%. The chain joins TRBV7-9 to TRBJ2-4, with D possibly TRBD2 on 6 matching bases. Sequenced: naive CD8+ T cells sorted from blood. The sequence was collected from a woman aged 25 to 39 in good health. CDR3 amino acids: CATRAGRGKNIQYF. CDR3 coding DNA: TGTGCCACCCGCGCGGGACGGGGCAAAAACATTCAGTACTTC. The whole variable domain, remainder taken from reference TRBV7-9 and TRBJ2-4, is DTGVSQNPRHKITKRGQNVTFRCDPISEHNRLYWYRQTLGQGPEFLTYFQNEAQLEKSRLLSDRFSAERPKGSFSTLEIQRTEQGDSAMYLCATRAGRGKNIQYFGAGTRLSVL.